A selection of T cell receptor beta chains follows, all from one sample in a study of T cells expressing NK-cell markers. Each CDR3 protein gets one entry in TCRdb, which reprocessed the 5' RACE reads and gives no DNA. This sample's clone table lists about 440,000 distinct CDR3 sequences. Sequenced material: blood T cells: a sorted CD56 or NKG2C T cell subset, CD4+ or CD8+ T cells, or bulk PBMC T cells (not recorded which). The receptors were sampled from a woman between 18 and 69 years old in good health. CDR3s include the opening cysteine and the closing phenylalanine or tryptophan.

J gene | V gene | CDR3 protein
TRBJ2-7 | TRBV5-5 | CASSLGRVLPTEQYF
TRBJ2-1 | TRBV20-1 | CSAGDGTNEQFF
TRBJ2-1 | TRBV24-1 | CATSGLTSGAYNEQFF
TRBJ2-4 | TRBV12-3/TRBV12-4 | CASSLGGASNIQYF
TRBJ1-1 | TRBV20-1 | CSASGADLNTEAFF
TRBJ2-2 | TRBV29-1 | CGSSGATNTGELFF
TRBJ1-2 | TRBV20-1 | CSATQGVEGYGYTF
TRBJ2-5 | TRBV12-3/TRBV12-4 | CASSTTQGRKETQYF
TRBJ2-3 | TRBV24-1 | CATSVGSGNTDTQYF
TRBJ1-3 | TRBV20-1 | CSARETARNTIYF
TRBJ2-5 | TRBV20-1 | CSASDPGQGSYQETQYF
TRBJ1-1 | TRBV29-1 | CSVDQGQLTEAFF
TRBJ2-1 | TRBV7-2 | CASSSPTWDEQFF
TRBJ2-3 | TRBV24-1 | CATSDVGRGTDTQYF